These 8 T cell receptor beta chains originate from one sample sequenced in a study of molecular identifiers for immune sequencing clone quantification. Via MiXCR, TCRdb re-called the PCR reads, giving one row per CDR3 protein. The table includes roughly 300,000 distinct CDR3 sequences, roughly 24% detected once. Material: naive CD8+ T cells from blood, with Jurkat cell RNA spiked in. Subset in this sample: FACS-sorted CD8+CD4-CCR7+CD45RA+ naive T cells. The receptors stem from a human donor in good health. Some libraries in this study had Jurkat cell RNA spiked in.

To note about this clonotype: Possible read error: a much larger clone is one base away. The chain links TRBV5-3 to TRBJ2-3, with 11 nucleotides matching TRBD2. TRBV5-3 is treated as an ORF (open reading frame) with a function not yet certain. The CDR3 has 16 residues. CDR3 residues: CVSSLEGLADTDTQYF. CDR3 in DNA: TGTGTCAGCAGCTTGGAGGGACTAGCGGACACAGATACGCAGTATTTT.

This clonotype has at least ten counts. V and J are TRBV5-1 and TRBJ2-1, with D maybe TRBD1 (5 bases). Trimming removed 5 bases at V and 0 bases at J, with 18 bases between. The CDR3 sequence is 17 residues long. Germline V lookup: CDR1 SGHRS, CDR2 YFSETQ. CDR3 coding DNA: TGCGCCAGCAGTTTCCCGTTGGACACCCGCTCCTACAATGAGCAGTTCTTC. Translated, it gives CASSFPLDTRSYNEQFF.

The CDR3 loop is CAWSTDSSGANVLTF. CDR3 bases: TGTGCCTGGTCGACTGACAGCTCTGGGGCCAACGTCCTGACTTTC. The chain employs TRBV30 and TRBJ2-6, with a tentative D call TRBD1 (5 bases). The ends were cut back, 5 bases at V and 0 bases at J, with 11 bases in the middle. CDR3 length: 15 residues. Germline CDR1 and CDR2: GTSNPN and SVGIG (reference sequence).

The table lists this clonotype with a few counts. The V and J genes are TRBV27 and TRBJ2-7, with 10 bases matching TRBD2. Trimming at V came to 7 bases and at J to 5 bases, leaving 11 bases not matched to a gene. Germline CDR1 reads MNHEY; CDR2 reads SMNVEV (reference sequence). The CDR3 contains 15 residues. This chain's CDR3 is CASTPSGGALNEQYF. Written as DNA, the CDR3 is TGTGCCAGCACCCCCAGCGGGGGGGCTCTAAACGAGCAGTACTTC.

V and J are TRBV6-6 and TRBJ1-3, with D uncertain. This CDR3 region has 17 residues. The germline V and J ends were trimmed by 2 bases and 0 bases, with 14 bases remaining between them. CDR1 MNHNY and CDR2 SVGAGI come from the germline V gene (reference sequence). CDR3 protein: CASSYPELTASGNTIYF. The DNA for the CDR3 is TGTGCCAGCAGTTACCCGGAGTTGACTGCCTCTGGAAACACCATATATTTT.

This clonotype was recorded at least ten times. The chain uses TRBV9 and TRBJ2-7, with TRBD2 as a possible D gene (5 bases). V was pared by 4 bases and J by 0 bases, with 11 bases between. CDR1 is SGDLS, CDR2 YYNGEE, per germline. The CDR3 consists of 14 residues. The CDR3 nucleotides read TGTGCCAGCAGCCCGGACGGACTCTCCTACGAGCAGTACTTC. Its protein is CASSPDGLSYEQYF.

This clonotype appeared many times. The rearrangement uses TRBV29-1 and TRBJ1-1; 8 nucleotides line up with TRBD1. Germline assignment: CDR1 SQVTM and CDR2 ANQGSEA. Trimming removed 6 bases from V and 7 bases from J; junction bases left unmatched: 10. The CDR3 length is 13 residues. Here the CDR3 DNA reads TGCAGCGTGAGACAGGGGTGGGGCGGTGAAGCTTTCTTT. Protein product: CSVRQGWGGEAFF.

In this sample, this clonotype turned up many times. V and J are TRBV2 and TRBJ2-2; tentatively, D is TRBD1 or TRBD2 (5 bases each). V lost 9 bases to trimming and J lost 6 bases, with 11 bases between them. The CDR3 has 12 amino acids. CDR1 and CDR2 from the germline V gene are SNHLY and FYNNEI. CDR3 nucleotide sequence: TGTGCCAGGCAGGGACCCCCCGGGGAGCTGTTTTTT. Protein sequence: CARQGPPGELFF.